Listed here is a single T cell receptor beta chain. The antigen it binds to is not known. Per-base qualities were not stored, and no clone one base away is much larger. V is pruned by 2 bases and J by 0 bases, leaving 11 bases of the junction without a gene match. The germline V gene sets CDR1 to LGHNT and CDR2 to FRNRAP. The cysteine opens and the phenylalanine closes a CDR3 of 18 amino acids. The kept DNA is CDR3 alone, 54 bases in frame from the first base. This sample stems from a study of CD8+ T cells in alopecia areata (dated by TCRdb to the late 2010s). About the full investigation: The treated patients, all with moderate-to-severe alopecia areata, were enrolled in an open-label pilot trial of oral tofacitinib given at 5 to 10 mg twice daily. Biopsies were taken from tofacitinib-treated patients at baseline and again at 4 and 24 weeks into treatment, and several of those patients also had a later scalp biopsy. To study T cell clonal expansion in alopecia areata, the researchers applied high-throughput TCRbeta sequencing to both the C3H/HeJ mouse model and human patients. Patients stayed on tofacitinib for 6 to 18 months and then had 6 months of follow-up off drug so that delayed response and recurrence could be assessed. On the human side, TCRbeta sequencing was run on scalp tissue and on sorted CD4+ and CD8+ peripheral blood T cells from healthy controls and from alopecia areata patients with either patchy or totalis/universalis disease. TCRbeta CDR3 regions were amplified by immunoSEQ multiplex PCR with 35 Vbeta forward and 13 Jbeta reverse primers. RNA was extracted with the PAXgene miRNA kit for fixed scalp, the miRNeasy kit for PBMCs, and the RNeasy kit for mouse skin. Scalp clonality was compared across normal scalp (n=4), patchy alopecia areata scalp (n=8), and alopecia totalis/universalis scalp (n=8). Results and caveats for the whole study, not just this receptor: Higher clonality and more expanded CD8+ clones were observed in lesional scalp than in normal scalp, particularly in alopecia totalis/universalis, a finding suggestive of antigenic drive. Unlike mouse skin, which is dominated by gammadelta T cells, normal human skin has resident alphabeta T cells that are also sequenced, and this complicates analysis of the scalp TCR repertoire. TCR sequences shared between patients were less clear than in mice, possibly partly because of HLA diversity in the patient population.

The library was obtained by the immunoSEQ multiplex PCR assay. RNA was extracted from all samples and reverse transcribed into cDNA, which served as template for TCR sequencing. First-strand cDNA was synthesized with SuperScript III using a 2:1 mix of oligo-dT and random hexamers. Amplification bias was assessed with a synthetic immune receptor repertoire, and residual bias was removed computationally. In the paper's pipeline: Raw reads were preprocessed to remove errors, and CDR3 was defined according to IMGT conventions as the region from the conserved cysteine to phenylalanine. Clonality was computed as 1 minus the Shannon entropy, with the entropy normalized by log2 of the number of productive unique TCRs. Whether each scalp clone was CD4 or CD8 was inferred by checking scalp TCRbeta sequences against the CD4 and CD8 repertoires from sorted blood. Entries here come from immuneACCESS through TCRdb and include only in-frame sequences with V and J called. Some clones fail to appear in such tables; in the studies checked, an unresolved V gene covers under half of the shortfall, and the cause of the remainder is unknown. Clone size and the V and J calls come from that table; the DNA yielded D and trimming. Present in this sample are 160,000 or so clones, about 51% of which were seen just once. The ten largest clones add up to around 19% of the sample.

The time point label on this specimen signifies: baseline before oral tofacitinib. Lesional scalp punch biopsies and peripheral blood were obtained from alopecia areata patients. After PBMCs were isolated by density centrifugation and stained for CD3, CD4 and CD8, a FACSAria was used to sort CD4+ and CD8+ T cells. The sequence was collected from a human donor with alopecia areata. Material: CD8+ T cells sorted from blood, obtained at week 0. The receptor chain draws on TRBV12-5 and TRBJ2-7; 9 central bases correspond to TRBD1. The CDR3 protein sequence reads: CASGLFRDRVWSSYEQYF. The DNA reads TGTGCTAGTGGTTTGTTCCGGGACAGGGTTTGGTCCTCCTACGAGCAGTACTTC.